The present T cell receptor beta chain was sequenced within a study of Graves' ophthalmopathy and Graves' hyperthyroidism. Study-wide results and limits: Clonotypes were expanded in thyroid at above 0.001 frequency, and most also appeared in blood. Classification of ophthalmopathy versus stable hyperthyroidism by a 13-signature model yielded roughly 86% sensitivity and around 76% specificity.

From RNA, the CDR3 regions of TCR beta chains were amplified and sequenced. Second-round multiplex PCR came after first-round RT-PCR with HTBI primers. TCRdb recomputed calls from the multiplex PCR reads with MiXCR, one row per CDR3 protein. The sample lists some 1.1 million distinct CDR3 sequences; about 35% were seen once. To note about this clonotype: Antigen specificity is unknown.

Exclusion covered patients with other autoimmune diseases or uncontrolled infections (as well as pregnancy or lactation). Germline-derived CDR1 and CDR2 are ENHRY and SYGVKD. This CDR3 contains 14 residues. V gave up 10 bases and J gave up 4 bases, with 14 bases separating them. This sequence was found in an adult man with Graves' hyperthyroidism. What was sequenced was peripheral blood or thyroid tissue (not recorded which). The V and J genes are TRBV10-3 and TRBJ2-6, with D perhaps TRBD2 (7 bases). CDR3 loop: CASGGGGGANVLTF. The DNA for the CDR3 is TGTGCCAGCGGGGGTGGGGGCGGGGCCAACGTCCTGACTTTC.